The 17 T cell receptor beta chains in this list originate from one sample, sequenced in a study of PD-1 blockade in classical Hodgkin lymphoma. Each patient's relapse followed autologous stem cell transplantation, and brentuximab vedotin exposure varied. Only in-frame clones appear in the TCRdb table, and some are missing; sequencing was by immunoSEQ multiplex PCR. The sample lists roughly 26,000 clones, 86% occurring once. The sequencing used peripheral blood mononuclear cells (PBMCs), collected at baseline. Receptors were obtained from a human donor with classical Hodgkin lymphoma.

The J gene is TRBJ2-1, the V gene TRBV9, with D perhaps TRBD1 (5 bases). This CDR3 contains 12 residues. The ends were cut back, 0 bases at V and 10 bases at J, with 8 bases in the middle. CDR1 and CDR2 (germline): SGDLS, YYNGEE. CDR3 coding DNA: TGTGCCAGCAGCGTAGATACAGGCGAGCAGTTCTTC. This sequence encodes CASSVDTGEQFF.

The genes are TRBV5-1 and TRBJ2-3; possible D gene TRBD2, 5 bases. Germline V gives CDR1 SGHRS, CDR2 YFSETQ. Trimming took 7 bases from V and 1 from J, leaving 16 bases between them. This CDR3 has 15 amino acids. Written as DNA, the CDR3 is TGCGCCAGCCTGCTTTGGGGAGACGGCACAGATACGCAGTATTTT. Its protein product is CASLLWGDGTDTQYF.

The chain employs TRBV7-9 and TRBJ1-4; 7 nucleotides match TRBD1. The CDR3 has 15 residues. Germline-derived CDR1 and CDR2 are SEHNR and FQNEAQ (reference sequence). After removal of 3 bases from V and 3 bases from J, the junction contained 4 bases not matched to a gene. CDR3 sequence (DNA): TGTGCCAGCAGCTTCTACAGGGGTTCTAATGAAAAACTGTTTTTT. Protein product: CASSFYRGSNEKLFF.

V usage is TRBV9 and J usage is TRBJ2-1; possibly TRBD1 for D (6 bases). V lost 0 bases and J lost 1, with 11 bases in between. The CDR3 runs to 16 residues. In germline, CDR1 is SGDLS, CDR2 YYNGEE. The CDR3 DNA reads as TGTGCCAGCAGCGTAGCCGGGCAGGGGTCCTACAATGAGCAGTTCTTC. This translates into CASSVAGQGSYNEQFF.

V usage is TRBV15 and J usage is TRBJ1-2; possibly TRBD1 for D (6 bases). The germline V gene has CDR1 LNHNV and CDR2 YYDKDF (reference sequence). The CDR3 runs to 14 residues. V was shortened by 3 bases and J by 2 bases, with 10 bases between the two germline ends. CDR3 sequence (DNA): TGTGCCACCAGCAGGGACAGACAAAACTATGGCTACACCTTC. This sequence encodes CATSRDRQNYGYTF.

The J gene is TRBJ2-3, the V gene TRBV6-1, with D unresolved. The CDR3 has 9 residues. Germline V CDR1 and CDR2: MNHNS, SASEGT. V was cut by 1 base and J by 14 bases, with 4 bases left in between. The CDR3 coding sequence is TGTGCCAGCAGTGAAGGACGGTATTTT. Translating it yields CASSEGRYF.

V is TRBV9 and J is TRBJ2-3; 8 bases map to TRBD2. Germline V lookup: CDR1 SGDLS, CDR2 YYNGEE. The CDR3 is made up of 15 amino acids. Unmatched junction bases numbered 5, after V lost 1 base and J lost 4 bases. CDR3 residues: CASSVSAGGADTQYF. The CDR3 region has the DNA TGTGCCAGCAGCGTATCAGCCGGGGGGGCAGATACGCAGTATTTT.

CDR3 nucleotide sequence: TGCGCCAGCAGCCGCCAGGGCCCGAACACTGAAGCTTTCTTT. Translation: CASSRQGPNTEAFF. The chain joins TRBV5-1 to TRBJ1-1, with D maybe TRBD1 (5 bases). CDR3 length: 14 amino acids. Germline lookup yields CDR1 SGHRS and CDR2 YFSETQ. Trimming cost V 4 bases and J 1 base, with 11 bases left between them.

This sequence joins TRBV29-1 and TRBJ2-5; TRBD2 matches 10 bases. The germline CDR1 and CDR2 sequences are SQVTM and ANQGSEA. The CDR3 loop spans 14 amino acids. The J segment lost 1 base and the V segment lost 4 bases, leaving 3 bases of the junction unmatched. Here the CDR3 reads CSVAVAGGQETQYF. Written as DNA, the CDR3 is TGCAGCGTTGCTGTAGCGGGGGGCCAAGAGACCCAGTACTTC.

The rearrangement joins TRBV9 to TRBJ2-1, with D perhaps TRBD1 or TRBD2 (6 bases each). CDR1 is SGDLS and CDR2 is YYNGEE in the germline V gene. CDR3 length: 15 amino acids. Trimming removed 5 bases at V and 0 bases at J, with 12 bases between. The CDR3 spells CASSLRGASYNEQFF. DNA for the CDR3: TGTGCCAGCAGTTTGAGGGGGGCCTCCTACAATGAGCAGTTCTTC.

This chain joins TRBV7-9 and TRBJ2-3; 8 bases line up with TRBD2. Germline V gene sequence: CDR1 SEHNR, CDR2 FQNEAQ (reference sequence). The CDR3 has 15 amino acids. V trimming: 5 bases; J trimming: 2 bases; junction bases outside the gene matches: 6. The CDR3 region has the DNA TGTGCCAGCAGCCGAATAGCGGGGTCCACAGATACGCAGTATTTT. It is translated as CASSRIAGSTDTQYF.

This chain links TRBV5-1 with TRBJ2-3; 7 positions match TRBD2. Germline assignment: CDR1 SGHRS and CDR2 YFSETQ. Germline trimming cut 4 bases from V and 0 bases from J; bases unmatched to any gene: 8. The CDR3 contains 16 residues. The CDR3 region has the DNA TGCGCCAGCAGCCCACCCGGGGGGTCTAGCACAGATACGCAGTATTTT. This codes for CASSPPGGSSTDTQYF.

The chain combines TRBV9 with TRBJ2-5; 10 nucleotides agree with TRBD2. V was pared by 3 bases and J by 4 bases, with 3 bases of the junction left unmatched. This CDR3 has 14 amino acids. Germline CDR1 and CDR2: SGDLS and YYNGEE. CDR3 DNA sequence: TGTGCCAGCAGCGGGGGGACTAGCGCAGAGACCCAGTACTTC. Translating it yields CASSGGTSAETQYF.

The rearrangement links TRBV5-6 to TRBJ1-5; 8 nucleotides match TRBD1. The V gene's germline CDR1 is SGHDT and CDR2 YYEEEE. The CDR3 has 18 residues. Losses at the gene ends were 1 base for V and 6 bases for J; bases not matched to a gene: 15. The CDR3 DNA follows: TGTGCCAGCAGCTTGTTCGCAGGGGGCTTTGTTCTGTCTCAGCCCCAGCATTTT. Residues: CASSLFAGGFVLSQPQHF.

The sample holds one count of this clone. This chain uses TRBV4-2 with TRBJ2-7, with 8 bases fitting TRBD1. The CDR3 totals 14 residues. Trimming cost V 5 bases and J 3 bases; bases outside gene matches: 6. CDR1 and CDR2 (germline): LGHNA, YNFKEQ. The CDR3 spells CASSLDRENYEQYF. The DNA of the CDR3 is TGTGCCAGCAGCTTGGACAGGGAGAACTACGAGCAGTACTTC.

The V and J genes are TRBV5-6 and TRBJ2-1; TRBD1 matches 7 bases. Germline CDR1 is SGHDT and CDR2 is YYEEEE. J was trimmed by 5 bases and V by 1 base; bases with no gene match: 3. The CDR3 loop spans 14 amino acids. The CDR3 here is CASSLPGQNNEQFF. The CDR3 DNA follows: TGTGCCAGCAGCTTGCCGGGACAGAACAATGAGCAGTTCTTC. Supplemented by reference TRBV5-6 and TRBJ2-1, the full variable domain reads DAGVTQSPTHLIKTRGQQVTLRCSPKSGHDTVSWYQQALGQGPQFIFQYYEEEERQRGNFPDRFSGHQFPNYSSELNVNALLLGDSALYLCASSLPGQNNEQFFGPGTRLTVL.

This rearrangement joins TRBV19 to TRBJ2-7, with 10 bases identical to TRBD1. Germline V gene lookup returns CDR1 LNHDA and CDR2 SQIVND (reference sequence). Unmatched junction bases numbered 7, after V lost 7 bases and J lost 1 base. The length of the CDR3 is 15 residues. The CDR3 DNA is TGTGCCAGTACCTCGGGACAGGGGCTTTCCTACGAGCAGTACTTC. Translated: CASTSGQGLSYEQYF.